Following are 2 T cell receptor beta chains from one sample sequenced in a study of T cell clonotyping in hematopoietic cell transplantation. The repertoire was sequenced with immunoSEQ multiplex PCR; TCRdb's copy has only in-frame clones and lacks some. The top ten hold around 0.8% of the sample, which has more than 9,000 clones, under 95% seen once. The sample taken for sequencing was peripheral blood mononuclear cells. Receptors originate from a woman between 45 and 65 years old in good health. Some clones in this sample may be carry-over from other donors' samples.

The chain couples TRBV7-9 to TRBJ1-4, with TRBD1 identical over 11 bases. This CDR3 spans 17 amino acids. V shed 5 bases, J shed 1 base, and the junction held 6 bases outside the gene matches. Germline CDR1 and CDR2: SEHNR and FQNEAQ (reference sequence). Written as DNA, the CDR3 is TGTGCCAGCAGCCCTGGACAGGGGGCGCGAACTAATGAAAAACTGTTTTTT. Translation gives CASSPGQGARTNEKLFF. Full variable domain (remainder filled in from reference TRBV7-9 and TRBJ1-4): DTGVSQNPRHKITKRGQNVTFRCDPISEHNRLYWYRQTLGQGPEFLTYFQNEAQLEKSRLLSDRFSAERPKGSFSTLEIQRTEQGDSAMYLCASSPGQGARTNEKLFFGSGTQLSVL.

As DNA, the CDR3 is TGTGCCAGTAGTGTGACAGGGGGCGCGTACGAGCAGTACTTC. Protein product: CASSVTGGAYEQYF. The chain links TRBV19 to TRBJ2-7, with 10 bases fitting TRBD1. CDR3 length: 14 amino acids. V dropped 5 bases and J dropped 4; count of bases not matched to a gene: 5. Germline V gene data show CDR1 as LNHDA and CDR2 as SQIVND (reference sequence). The variable domain in full, with the rest retrieved from reference TRBV19 and TRBJ2-7, is DGGITQSPKYLFRKEGQNVTLSCEQNLNHDAMYWYRQDPGQGLRLIYYSQIVNDFQKGDIAEGYSVSREKKESFPLTVTSAQKNPTAFYLCASSVTGGAYEQYFGPGTRLTVT.